What follows describes a single TCR beta chain. This clone was detected only once. Its antigen target is currently unknown. No qualities accompany the bases; no much larger clone lies one base away. This sample stems from a study of blood T cell repertoires in COVID-19 (dated by TCRdb to the early 2020s). Regarding the research as a whole: Collaborator samples came from the United States, Italy and Spain and covered acute and convalescent phases of COVID-19. The material from the prospective study consisted of cDNA or gDNA derived from T cells, B-cell-depleted T cells, or PBMCs. Deeply sampled blood TCRbeta repertoires from subjects exposed to, actively infected with, or recovered from COVID-19 were included in the dataset. A freely available public database, intended as a resource for researchers studying the immune response to SARS-CoV-2, is where the repertoires were released. Samples were obtained from the ongoing ImmuneRACE study (first 160 participants) and from 1,254 subjects provided by 6 global collaborators. The sample metadata nearly always contained a de-identified subject ID, COVID-19 status, age in years and sex. Where available, HLA class I and class II types were obtained from metadata supplied by the sample provider rather than from assay-based typing. On the study overall, not on this receptor specifically: The quantity of clinical and demographic metadata differed by source and by participant and was supplied without curation.

Ends trimmed: V by 2 bases, J by 5 bases; bases unmatched to a gene: 9. The CDR3, cysteine through phenylalanine, is 16 amino acids long. The retained sequence is limited to the CDR3, 48 bases, with the frame set at the first base. CDR1 SGHTA and CDR2 FQGNSA are derived from the germline V gene. Whole blood was collected in K2EDTA tubes by collaborating institutions according to the institutions' own protocols. For TCRbeta analysis, collaborator samples were shipped as frozen whole blood, as isolated PBMCs, or as DNA extracted from either sample type. TCRbeta CDR3 regions were amplified from genomic DNA using the immunoSEQ Assay, a bias-controlled multiplex PCR. As for the original processing: The number of nucleated cells in each sample was estimated from the amplification of reference gene primers within the assay. To quantify the absolute abundance of each unique TCRbeta CDR3 rearrangement, sequence reads were collapsed and filtered. For each sample, productive Simpson clonality was calculated as the square root of Simpson's diversity index across productive rearrangements. Entries here come from immuneACCESS through TCRdb and include only in-frame sequences with V and J called. Some clones fail to appear in such tables; in the studies checked, an unresolved V gene covers under half of the shortfall, and the cause of the remainder is unknown. V and J calls and clone size follow that table, whereas D and trimming were derived from the DNA. The sample table contains some 39,000 clones; only one count was recorded for around three quarters of them. The top ten constitute approximately 26% of the sample.

The chain couples TRBV7-2 to TRBJ2-7, with 10 bases aligning to TRBD2. Sequenced material: peripheral blood. The clonotype was recovered from a man at least 80 years old with acute or convalescent COVID-19. This receptor carries the CDR3 CASSLQSGGASHEQYF. The nucleotide sequence reads TGTGCCAGCAGCTTACAGAGCGGGGGGGCTAGTCACGAGCAGTACTTC.